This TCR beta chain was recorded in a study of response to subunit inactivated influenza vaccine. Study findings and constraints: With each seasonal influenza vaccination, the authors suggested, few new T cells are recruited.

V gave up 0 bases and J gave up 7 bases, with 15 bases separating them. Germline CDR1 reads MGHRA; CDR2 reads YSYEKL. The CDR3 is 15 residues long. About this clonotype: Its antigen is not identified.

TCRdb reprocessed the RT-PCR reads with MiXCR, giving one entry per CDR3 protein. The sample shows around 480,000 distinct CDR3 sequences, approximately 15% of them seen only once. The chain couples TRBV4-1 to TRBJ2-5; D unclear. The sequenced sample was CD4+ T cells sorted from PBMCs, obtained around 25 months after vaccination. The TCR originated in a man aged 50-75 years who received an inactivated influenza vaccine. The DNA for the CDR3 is TGCGCCAGCAGCCAAGATTTGGTCGTTCCCGGGACCCAGTACTTC. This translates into CASSQDLVVPGTQYF.